One sample yielded the 15 T cell receptor beta chains listed below, sequenced in a study of CD8 T cells in Susac syndrome. The authors reverse transcribed roughly 0.5 to 1 ug RNA with random hexamers. In TCRdb, the immunoSEQ multiplex PCR reads were re-called with MiXCR into one record per CDR3 protein. The sample shows 150,000 to 250,000 distinct CDR3 sequences, 90% to 95% of them seen only once. Sequences were obtained from CD4+ T cells from PBMCs. The source of these receptors is a human donor with multiple sclerosis.

The gene calls are TRBV5-1 and TRBJ2-1, with 9 positions matching TRBD2. CDR3 length: 18 residues. J gave up 7 bases and V 4 bases, and 18 bases lay outside the gene matches. The germline gives CDR1 SGHRS, CDR2 YFSETQ. CDR3 DNA sequence: TGCGCCAGCAGCCCCCGGCCTAGCGGGACTATTTCCGGGAATGAGCAGTTCTTC. It translates to CASSPRPSGTISGNEQFF.

Worth noting for this clonotype: One end of the junction varies from germline; a read error may be responsible. The V and J genes are TRBV12-3 or TRBV12-4 and TRBJ1-3; tentative D call: TRBD1 (5 bases). The CDR3 is made up of 15 amino acids. The CDR3 region has the DNA TGTGCCAGCAATTTACAGGATCTCTCTGGAAACACCATATATTTT. Its translation is CASNLQDLSGNTIYF.

The V gene is TRBV3-1, the J gene TRBJ1-1; TRBD1 is a possible D gene (5 bases). Trimming shortened V by 2 bases and J by 5 bases, and 9 bases separated the two germline ends. The CDR3 spans 13 residues. Germline V lookup: CDR1 LGHDT, CDR2 YNNKEL (reference sequence). DNA of the CDR3: TGTGCCAGCAGCCAAATGGGGGGAACTGAAGCTTTCTTT. Encoded protein: CASSQMGGTEAFF.

The chain combines TRBV30 with TRBJ2-5; either TRBD1 or TRBD2 may supply D (5 bases each). There are 13 residues in the CDR3. The germline V gene encodes CDR1 GTSNPN and CDR2 SVGIG (reference sequence). V was trimmed by 1 base and J by 7 bases, leaving 13 bases between them. In nucleotides, the CDR3 is TGTGCCTGGAGTGGGGGGTCTCCGCGGACCCAGTACTTC. This encodes CAWSGGSPRTQYF.

This clonotype appeared a few times. The chain recombines TRBV29-1 with TRBJ2-7, with TRBD1 matching over 7 bases. J gave up 5 bases and V 4 bases, and 5 bases lay outside the gene matches. The V gene's germline CDR1 is SQVTM and CDR2 ANQGSEA. The CDR3 has 12 residues. The CDR3 here is CSVGQGINEQYF. The CDR3 region has the DNA TGCAGCGTTGGACAGGGAATCAACGAGCAGTACTTC.

V usage is TRBV18 and J usage is TRBJ1-6; D not certain. Trimming cost V 6 bases and J 0 bases, with 6 bases left between them. The CDR3 runs 14 residues. The germline V gene encodes CDR1 KGHSH and CDR2 LQKENI. CDR3 sequence (DNA): TGTGCCAGCTCCCTGAGCTCCTATAATTCACCCCTCCACTTT. This codes for CASSLSSYNSPLHF.

This chain joins TRBV29-1 and TRBJ2-7; 7 bases map to TRBD2. The V and J ends lost 5 bases and 5 bases, in that order; junction bases with no gene match: 15. The V gene's germline CDR1 is SQVTM and CDR2 ANQGSEA. The length of the CDR3 is 15 residues. The CDR3 protein is CSVSPPGRGGDEQYF. The DNA for the CDR3 is TGCAGCGTTTCGCCTCCGGGGCGGGGAGGGGACGAGCAGTACTTC.

The CDR3 is CASSLAGGGAWSYNEQFF. The CDR3 DNA follows: TGTGCCAGCAGCTTAGCGGGGGGTGGGGCTTGGTCCTACAATGAGCAGTTCTTC. V usage is TRBV6-2 or TRBV6-3 and J usage is TRBJ2-1, with 10 bases aligning to TRBD2. V was pared by 6 bases and J by 1 base, with 12 bases of the junction left unmatched. Per the germline V gene, CDR1 is MNHEY and CDR2 is SVGEGT. The CDR3 loop spans 18 amino acids.

This clonotype came up a few times. J is TRBJ2-7 and V is TRBV19; the D is unclear. Trimming cost V 3 bases and J 4 bases, with 4 bases left between them. Germline V gene lookup returns CDR1 LNHDA and CDR2 SQIVND (reference sequence). The CDR3 loop spans 11 amino acids. CDR3 sequence: CASSIGYEQYF. The CDR3 DNA sequence: TGTGCCAGTAGTATTGGATACGAGCAGTACTTC.

The chain combines TRBV20-1 with TRBJ2-5; the match to TRBD2 covers 8 bases. Germline CDR1 and CDR2: DFQATT and SNEGSKA (reference sequence). The CDR3 covers 14 residues. V lost 0 bases to trimming and J lost 5 bases; unmatched junction nucleotides: 5. The CDR3 reads CSARDSAGVETQYF. The CDR3, as DNA: TGCAGTGCTAGAGACTCAGCGGGGGTGGAGACCCAGTACTTC.

The rearrangement joins TRBV7-9 to TRBJ1-4; a weak D match, TRBD1 (6 bases). The V and J ends lost 5 bases and 5 bases respectively, with 18 bases between them. There are 16 residues in the CDR3. Germline V gene lookup returns CDR1 SEHNR and CDR2 FQNEAQ (reference sequence). CDR3 sequence: CASSIPRQDPNEKLFF. CDR3 nucleotides: TGTGCCAGCAGCATACCTCGACAGGACCCAAATGAAAAACTGTTTTTT.

The V call is TRBV3-1, the J call TRBJ1-1; D remains ambiguous. Germline values: CDR1 LGHDT, CDR2 YNNKEL (reference sequence). The CDR3 runs to 15 residues. The ends were cut back, 0 bases at V and 1 base at J, with 9 bases in the middle. CDR3 sequence: CASSQDDRQNTEAFF. The DNA of the CDR3 is TGTGCCAGCAGCCAAGATGATCGGCAGAACACTGAAGCTTTCTTT.

The chain recombines TRBV18 with TRBJ2-2; D unclear. V lost 0 bases and J lost 5, with 13 bases in between. This CDR3 is built from 16 residues. Looked up from germline, CDR1 is KGHSH and CDR2 is LQKENI. The CDR3 bases are TGTGCCAGCTCACCACCGGGCAAGATAACTACCGGGGAGCTGTTTTTT. It is translated as CASSPPGKITTGELFF.

The chain combines TRBV7-2 with TRBJ1-1; 9 positions match TRBD1. After removal of 5 bases from V and 5 bases from J, the junction contained 9 bases not matched to a gene. Per the germline V gene, CDR1 is SGHTA and CDR2 is FQGNSA. This CDR3 region has 15 residues. The CDR3 sequence: CASSPSQGAGTEAFF. CDR3 bases: TGTGCCAGCAGCCCATCACAGGGGGCCGGGACTGAAGCTTTCTTT.

The chain links TRBV18 to TRBJ2-5, with D maybe TRBD2 (5 bases). Trimming took off 2 bases at V and 2 bases at J, with 12 bases between the two ends. Germline loops: CDR1 KGHSH, CDR2 LQKENI. This CDR3 contains 15 residues. This chain's CDR3 is CASSPMAGVQETQYF. The CDR3 coding sequence is TGTGCCAGCTCACCAATGGCGGGCGTACAAGAGACCCAGTACTTC.